The 18 T cell receptor beta chains presented below share a single source sample, sequenced in a study of T cell repertoires in cytomegalovirus infection. Via MiXCR, TCRdb re-called the reads, giving one row per CDR3 protein. This table has 200,000 or so distinct CDR3 sequences, 28% appearing once. The sample consisted of PBMCs. Every receptor here comes from a human donor in good health (CMV status not recorded). Some clones in this sample may be carry-over from other donors' samples.

This clonotype was counted many times. The rearrangement joins TRBV7-2 to TRBJ2-3; D might be TRBD2 (6 bases). Trimming removed 2 bases from V and 3 bases from J, with 12 bases in between. Germline CDR1 SGHTA, CDR2 FQGNSA. This CDR3 has 15 residues. CDR3 DNA sequence: TGTGCCAGCAGCTTACTCTCCGGGAGAACAGATACGCAGTATTTT. Its protein is CASSLLSGRTDTQYF.

The V call is TRBV7-2, the J call TRBJ1-2; D gene ambiguous. Germline loops: CDR1 SGHTA, CDR2 FQGNSA. The germline V and J ends were trimmed by 7 bases and 2 bases, with 14 bases remaining between them. This CDR3 spans 14 amino acids. CDR3 nucleotide sequence: TGTGCCAGCACTCCTAATGACCGAAACTATGGCTACACCTTC. Its protein product is CASTPNDRNYGYTF.

Remarks on this clonotype: One junction end does not reproduce the germline sequence, and a read error may be involved. The chain has TRBV29-1 and TRBJ1-5; D gene uncertain. The CDR3 is 13 amino acids. Per the germline V gene, CDR1 is SQVTM and CDR2 is ANQGSEA. The CDR3: CSVATETDQPPHF. Written as DNA, the CDR3 is TGCAGCGTAGCAACAGAGACTGATCAGCCCCCGCATTTT.

Sample share makes this clonotype medium-sized (0.01 to 0.1%). The chain uses TRBV7-6 and TRBJ2-7; 10 bases line up with TRBD1. CDR3 length: 14 amino acids. Trimming took 1 base from V and 7 from J; bases not matched to a gene: 4. Germline V gene lookup returns CDR1 SGHVS and CDR2 FNYEAQ. CDR3 nucleotides: TGTGCCAGCAGCTTAGACGACAGGGGGCGTGAGCAGTACTTC. Amino acid sequence: CASSLDDRGREQYF.

This clonotype was observed a single time. The chain couples TRBV20-1 to TRBJ2-3; D might be TRBD2 (7 bases). The CDR3 consists of 16 residues. V gave up 5 bases and J gave up 0 bases, with 18 bases separating them. CDR1 and CDR2 from the germline V gene are DFQATT and SNEGSKA (reference sequence). The CDR3 loop reads CSASGGRDPSTDTQYF. The CDR3 coding sequence is TGCAGTGCTTCGGGGGGCCGGGACCCGAGCACAGATACGCAGTATTTT.

In its sample, this clonotype was seen once. An end of the junction does not agree with germline; a read error may underlie this. The chain uses TRBV4-1 and TRBJ1-4; D is possibly TRBD1 (6 bases). The CDR3 spans 19 residues. Germline V gene lookup returns CDR1 MGHRA and CDR2 YSYEKL. The CDR3 sequence is CASSHAVGQGKRRSETLFF. The CDR3 DNA follows: TGCGCCAGCAGCCACGCCGTCGGGCAGGGGAAGAGACGGAGTGAAACACTGTTTTTT.

A few counts support this clonotype. The chain employs TRBV7-8 and TRBJ2-5, with TRBD2 matching 12 bases. The germline V gene encodes CDR1 SGHVS and CDR2 FQNEAQ. V lost 5 bases, J lost 2 bases, and 6 bases stayed unmatched. The CDR3 sequence is 16 residues long. The CDR3 DNA reads TGTGCCAGCAGCCGGACTAGCGGGGCCGAACAAGAGACCCAGTACTTC. As protein: CASSRTSGAEQETQYF.

This clonotype was counted only a few times. A read error may account for a junction end that differs from germline. This chain connects TRBV4-3 to TRBJ1-1; 7 bases line up with TRBD1. Germline V gene sequence: CDR1 LGHNA, CDR2 YSLEER. This CDR3 is 12 amino acids long. CDR3 DNA sequence: TGCGCCAGCAGCCAGAGACAGGGCGAGGAGTATTTT. Residues: CASSQRQGEEYF.

This clonotype was observed many times. V and J are TRBV15 and TRBJ1-1, with 8 bases aligning to TRBD1. Trimming at V came to 5 bases and at J to 8 bases, leaving 13 bases not matched to a gene. This CDR3 is 15 amino acids long. Germline V gene lookup returns CDR1 LNHNV and CDR2 YYDKDF (reference sequence). In DNA, the CDR3 is TGTGCCACCAGCCAAGACAGGGGCCCCAGGAGGGAAGCTTTCTTT. Protein product: CATSQDRGPRREAFF.

This clonotype was recorded a few times. V usage is TRBV2 and J usage is TRBJ1-2; D is unresolved. The CDR3 is made up of 10 amino acids. The V gene lost 9 bases and the J gene lost 0 bases, with 2 bases spanning the gap. Germline V lookup: CDR1 SNHLY, CDR2 FYNNEI. CDR3 DNA: TGTGCCAGTGCTAACTATGGCTACACCTTC. It specifies CASANYGYTF.

This clonotype has just a few counts. The gene calls are TRBV6-1 and TRBJ1-6; 10 bases are shared with TRBD1. V shed 5 bases and J 8 bases; nucleotides not matched to a gene: 9. The CDR3 runs to 16 residues. The germline CDR1 and CDR2 sequences are MNHNS and SASEGT. The CDR3 is CASSPLIGTGDSPLHF. CDR3 sequence (DNA): TGTGCCAGCAGTCCTTTAATAGGGACAGGGGATTCACCCCTCCACTTT.

The chain recombines TRBV11-2 with TRBJ1-1, with D perhaps TRBD1 (5 bases). This CDR3 comprises 15 residues. Germline CDR1 SGHAT, CDR2 FQNNGV. Trimming shortened V by 5 bases and J by 4 bases, and 17 bases separated the two germline ends. CDR3 in amino acids: CASSLQGGLATEAFF. The CDR3 DNA reads as TGTGCCAGCAGCCTCCAGGGAGGACTCGCCACTGAAGCTTTCTTT.

This chain joins TRBV20-1 and TRBJ2-1, with 8 bases lining up with TRBD2. The length of the CDR3 is 16 residues. Trimming cost V 0 bases and J 7 bases; bases outside gene matches: 11. The germline CDR1 and CDR2 sequences are DFQATT and SNEGSKA (reference sequence). Here the CDR3 reads CSARDLTGTRGNEQFF. CDR3 in DNA: TGCAGTGCTAGAGATCTCACCGGGACTAGAGGAAATGAGCAGTTCTTC.

The chain couples TRBV6-1 to TRBJ1-2; D remains unclear. The V end lost 2 bases, the J end lost 6 bases, and 7 bases lay between the germline ends. The CDR3 spans 12 residues. The germline gives CDR1 MNHNS, CDR2 SASEGT. As DNA, the CDR3 is TGTGCCAGCAGTGAACACAAGGATGGCTACACCTTC. Translating gives CASSEHKDGYTF.

The J gene is TRBJ1-6, the V gene TRBV7-3; D not certain. Germline-derived CDR1 and CDR2 are SGHTA and FQGTGA. V was pared by 3 bases and J by 6 bases, with 9 bases between. The CDR3 covers 14 residues. CDR3 residues: CASSLESSNSPLHF. The CDR3 nucleotides read TGTGCCAGCAGCTTGGAGTCTTCTAATTCACCCCTCCACTTT.

V and J are TRBV7-9 and TRBJ2-2; 12 bases map to TRBD2. V dropped 4 bases and J dropped 0; count of bases not matched to a gene: 0. CDR3 length: 16 amino acids. From germline, CDR1 is SEHNR and CDR2 FQNEAQ (reference sequence). CDR3 protein: CASSSSGGANTGELFF. CDR3 coding DNA: TGTGCCAGCAGCTCTAGCGGGGGGGCGAACACCGGGGAGCTGTTTTTT.

This clonotype was counted between two and nine times. One end of the junction varies from germline; a read error may be responsible. J is TRBJ2-5 and V is TRBV7-6; D possibly corresponds to TRBD1 (6 bases). Germline V gives CDR1 SGHVS, CDR2 FNYEAQ. The CDR3 totals 13 residues. The CDR3 loop is CASSPDRRETQYF. Written as DNA, the CDR3 is TGTGCTAGCAGCCCTGACAGGAGGGAGACCCAGTACTTC.

This chain connects TRBV19 to TRBJ1-5; D call uncertain. Germline V CDR1 and CDR2: LNHDA, SQIVND (reference sequence). Trimming took off 8 bases at V and 12 bases at J, with 11 bases between the two ends. The CDR3 covers 10 residues. The CDR3 is CASLGRRQHF. The CDR3 bases are TGTGCCAGTTTAGGTCGGCGCCAGCATTTT.